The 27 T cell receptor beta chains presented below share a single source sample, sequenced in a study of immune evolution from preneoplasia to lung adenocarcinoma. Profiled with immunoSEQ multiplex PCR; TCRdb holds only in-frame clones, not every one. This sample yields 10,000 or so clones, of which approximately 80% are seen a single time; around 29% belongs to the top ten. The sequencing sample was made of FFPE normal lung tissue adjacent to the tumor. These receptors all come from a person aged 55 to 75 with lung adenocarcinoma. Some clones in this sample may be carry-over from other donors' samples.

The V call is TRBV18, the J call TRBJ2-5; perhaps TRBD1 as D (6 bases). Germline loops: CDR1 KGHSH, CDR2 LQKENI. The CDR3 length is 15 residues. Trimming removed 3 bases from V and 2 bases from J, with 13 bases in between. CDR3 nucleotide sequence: TGTGCCAGCTCACCTTCGGGCAGGGGACAAGAGACCCAGTACTTC. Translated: CASSPSGRGQETQYF.

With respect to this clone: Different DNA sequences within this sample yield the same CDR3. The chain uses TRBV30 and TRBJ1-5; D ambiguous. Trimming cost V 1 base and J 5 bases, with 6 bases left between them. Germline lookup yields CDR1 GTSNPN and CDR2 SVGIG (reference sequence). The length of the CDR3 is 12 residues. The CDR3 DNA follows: TGTGCCTGGAGTGGAACGGATCAGCCCCAGCATTTT. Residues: CAWSGTDQPQHF.

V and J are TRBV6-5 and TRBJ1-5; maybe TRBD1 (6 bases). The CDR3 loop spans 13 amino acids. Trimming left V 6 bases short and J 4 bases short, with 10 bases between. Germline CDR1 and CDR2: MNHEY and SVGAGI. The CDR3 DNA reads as TGTGCCAGCAGCAGGGGTCAAAATCAGCCCCAGCATTTT. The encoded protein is CASSRGQNQPQHF.

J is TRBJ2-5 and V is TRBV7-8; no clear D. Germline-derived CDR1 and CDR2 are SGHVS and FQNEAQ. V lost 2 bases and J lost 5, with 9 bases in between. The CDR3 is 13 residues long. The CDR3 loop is CASSLTVGETQYF. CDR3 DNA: TGTGCCAGCAGCTTAACTGTGGGGGAGACCCAGTACTTC.

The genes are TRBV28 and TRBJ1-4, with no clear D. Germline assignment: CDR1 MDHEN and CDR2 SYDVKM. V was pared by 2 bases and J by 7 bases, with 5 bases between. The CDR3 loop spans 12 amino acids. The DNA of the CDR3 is TGTGCCAGCAGTTTAGTATCTGAAAAACTGTTTTTT. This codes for CASSLVSEKLFF.

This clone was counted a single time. DNA of the CDR3: TGTGCCAGCAGTTTACGAGGACAGGCAGAGTTCTTC. It yields the protein CASSLRGQAEFF. V is TRBV28 and J is TRBJ2-1; TRBD1 agrees at 7 bases. Germline CDR1 MDHEN, CDR2 SYDVKM. The CDR3 covers 12 residues. V shed 2 bases, J shed 14 bases, and the junction held 6 bases outside the gene matches.

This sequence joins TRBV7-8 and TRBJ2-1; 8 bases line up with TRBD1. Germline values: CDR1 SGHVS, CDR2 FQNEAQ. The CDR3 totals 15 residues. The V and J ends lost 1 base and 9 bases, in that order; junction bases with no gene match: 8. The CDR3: CASSLEFNRGVEQFF. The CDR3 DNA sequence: TGTGCCAGCAGCTTAGAGTTCAACAGGGGGGTTGAGCAGTTCTTC.

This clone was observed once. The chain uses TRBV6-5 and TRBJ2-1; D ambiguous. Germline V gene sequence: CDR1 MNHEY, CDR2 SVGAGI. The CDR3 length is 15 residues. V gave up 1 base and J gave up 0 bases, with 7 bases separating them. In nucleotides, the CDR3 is TGTGCCAGCAGTTACTGGCTGAGCTCCTACAATGAGCAGTTCTTC. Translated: CASSYWLSSYNEQFF.

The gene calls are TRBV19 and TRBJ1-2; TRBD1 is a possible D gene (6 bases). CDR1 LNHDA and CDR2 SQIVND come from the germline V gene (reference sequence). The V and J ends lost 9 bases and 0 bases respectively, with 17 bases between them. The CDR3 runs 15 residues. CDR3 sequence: CASRAPGASNYGYTF. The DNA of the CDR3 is TGTGCCAGCCGGGCCCCGGGGGCCTCTAACTATGGCTACACCTTC. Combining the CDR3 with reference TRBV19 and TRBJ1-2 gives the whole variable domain DGGITQSPKYLFRKEGQNVTLSCEQNLNHDAMYWYRQDPGQGLRLIYYSQIVNDFQKGDIAEGYSVSREKKESFPLTVTSAQKNPTAFYLCASRAPGASNYGYTFGSGTRLTVV.

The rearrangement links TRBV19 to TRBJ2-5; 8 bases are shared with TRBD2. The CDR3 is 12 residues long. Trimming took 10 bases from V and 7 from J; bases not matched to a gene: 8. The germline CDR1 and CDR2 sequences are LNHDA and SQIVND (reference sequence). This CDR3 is CATLAGYGTQYF. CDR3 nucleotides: TGTGCCACCTTAGCGGGGTACGGGACCCAGTACTTC.

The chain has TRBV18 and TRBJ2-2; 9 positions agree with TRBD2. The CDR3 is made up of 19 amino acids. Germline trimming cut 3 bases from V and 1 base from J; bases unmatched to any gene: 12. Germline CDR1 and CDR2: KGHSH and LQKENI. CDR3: CASSPSLGLAKRNTGELFF. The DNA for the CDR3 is TGTGCCAGCTCACCGAGCCTGGGACTAGCAAAAAGGAACACCGGGGAGCTGTTTTTT.

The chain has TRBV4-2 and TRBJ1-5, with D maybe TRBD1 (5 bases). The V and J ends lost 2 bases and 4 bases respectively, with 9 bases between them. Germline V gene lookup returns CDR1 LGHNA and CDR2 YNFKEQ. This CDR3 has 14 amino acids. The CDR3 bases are TGTGCCAGCAGCCAAAAAAAGGGGAATCAGCCCCAGCATTTT. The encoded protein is CASSQKKGNQPQHF.

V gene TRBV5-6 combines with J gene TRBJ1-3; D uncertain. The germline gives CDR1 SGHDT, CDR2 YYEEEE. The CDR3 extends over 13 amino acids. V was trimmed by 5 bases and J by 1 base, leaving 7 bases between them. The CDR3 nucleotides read TGTGCCAGCAGGTCGGGGTCTGGAAACACCATATATTTT. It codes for CASRSGSGNTIYF.

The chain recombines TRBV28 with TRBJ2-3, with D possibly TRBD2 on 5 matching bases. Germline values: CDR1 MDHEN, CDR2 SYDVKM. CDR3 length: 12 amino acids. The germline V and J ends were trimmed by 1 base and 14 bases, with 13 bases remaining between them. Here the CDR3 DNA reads TGTGCCAGCAGTTTATCCCGGGGAAGGTGGTATTTT. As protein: CASSLSRGRWYF.

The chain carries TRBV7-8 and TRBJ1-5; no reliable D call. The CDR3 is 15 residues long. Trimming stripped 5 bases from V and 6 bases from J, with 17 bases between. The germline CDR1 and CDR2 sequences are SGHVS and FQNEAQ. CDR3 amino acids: CASSPTYESGQPQHF. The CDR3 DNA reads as TGTGCCAGCAGCCCCACCTACGAAAGCGGTCAGCCCCAGCATTTT.

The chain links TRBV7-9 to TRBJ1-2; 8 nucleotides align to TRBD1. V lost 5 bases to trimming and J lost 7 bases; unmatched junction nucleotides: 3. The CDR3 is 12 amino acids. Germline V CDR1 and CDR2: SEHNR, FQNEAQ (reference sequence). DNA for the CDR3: TGTGCCAGCAGCATCGGACAGGGTGGCTACACCTTC. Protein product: CASSIGQGGYTF. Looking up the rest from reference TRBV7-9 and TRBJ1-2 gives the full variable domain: DTGVSQNPRHKITKRGQNVTFRCDPISEHNRLYWYRQTLGQGPEFLTYFQNEAQLEKSRLLSDRFSAERPKGSFSTLEIQRTEQGDSAMYLCASSIGQGGYTFGSGTRLTVV.

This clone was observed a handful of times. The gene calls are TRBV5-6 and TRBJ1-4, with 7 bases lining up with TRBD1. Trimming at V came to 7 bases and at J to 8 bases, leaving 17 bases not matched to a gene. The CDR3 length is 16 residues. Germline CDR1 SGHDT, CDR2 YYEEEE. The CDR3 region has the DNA TGTGCCAGCCATAGACAGGGATATTCGAAAGGAGAAAAACTGTTTTTT. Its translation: CASHRQGYSKGEKLFF.

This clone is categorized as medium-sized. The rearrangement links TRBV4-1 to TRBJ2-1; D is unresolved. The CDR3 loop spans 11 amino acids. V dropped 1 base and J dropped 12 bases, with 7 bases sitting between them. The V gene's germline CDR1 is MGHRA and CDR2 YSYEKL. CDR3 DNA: TGCGCCAGCAGCCAAGTCGATACGCAGTTCTTC. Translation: CASSQVDTQFF.

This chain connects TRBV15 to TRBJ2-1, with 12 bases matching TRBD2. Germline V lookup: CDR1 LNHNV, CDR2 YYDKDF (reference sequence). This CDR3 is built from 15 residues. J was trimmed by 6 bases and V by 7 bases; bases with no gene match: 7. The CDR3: CATKSGLAGTNEQFF. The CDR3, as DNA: TGTGCCACCAAAAGTGGACTAGCGGGGACCAATGAGCAGTTCTTC.

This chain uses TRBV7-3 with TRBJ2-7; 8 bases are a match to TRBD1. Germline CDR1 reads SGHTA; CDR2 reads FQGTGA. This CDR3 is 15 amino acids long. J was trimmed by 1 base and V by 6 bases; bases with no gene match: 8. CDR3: CASRLQGQDSYEQYF. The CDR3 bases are TGTGCCAGCAGGTTACAGGGACAGGATTCCTACGAGCAGTACTTC.

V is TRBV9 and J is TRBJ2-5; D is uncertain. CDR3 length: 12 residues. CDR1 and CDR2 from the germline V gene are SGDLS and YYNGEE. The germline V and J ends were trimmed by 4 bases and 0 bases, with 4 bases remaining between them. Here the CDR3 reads CASSPDQETQYF. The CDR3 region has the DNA TGTGCCAGCAGCCCTGACCAAGAGACCCAGTACTTC.

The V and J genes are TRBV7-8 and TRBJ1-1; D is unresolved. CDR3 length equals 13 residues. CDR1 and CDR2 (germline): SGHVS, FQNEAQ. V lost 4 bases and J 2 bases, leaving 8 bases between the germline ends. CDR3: CASSSTLNTEAFF. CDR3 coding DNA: TGTGCCAGCAGCTCGACTTTAAACACTGAAGCTTTCTTT. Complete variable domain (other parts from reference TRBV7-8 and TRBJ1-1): GAGVSQSPRYKVAKRGQDVALRCDPISGHVSLFWYQQALGQGPEFLTYFQNEAQLDKSGLPSDRFFAERPEGSVSTLKIQRTQQEDSAVYLCASSSTLNTEAFFGQGTRLTVV.

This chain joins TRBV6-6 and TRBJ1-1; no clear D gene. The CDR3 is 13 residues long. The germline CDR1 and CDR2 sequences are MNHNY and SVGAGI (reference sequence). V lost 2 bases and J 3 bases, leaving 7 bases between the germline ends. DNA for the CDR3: TGTGCCAGCAGTTACCCCCCGGACACTGAAGCTTTCTTT. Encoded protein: CASSYPPDTEAFF.

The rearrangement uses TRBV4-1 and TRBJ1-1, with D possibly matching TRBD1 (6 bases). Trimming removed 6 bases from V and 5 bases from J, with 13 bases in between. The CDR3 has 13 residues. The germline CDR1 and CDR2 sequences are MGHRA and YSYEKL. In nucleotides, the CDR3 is TGCGCCAGCAGAGGGCGAGGGGGAACTGAAGCTTTCTTT. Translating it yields CASRGRGGTEAFF.

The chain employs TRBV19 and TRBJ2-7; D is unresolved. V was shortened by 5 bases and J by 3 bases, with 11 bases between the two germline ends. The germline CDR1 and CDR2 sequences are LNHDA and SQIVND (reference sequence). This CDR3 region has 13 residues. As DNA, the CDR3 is TGTGCCAGTAGTCCTGGACCTTACTACGAGCAGTACTTC. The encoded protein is CASSPGPYYEQYF.

The CDR3 reads CASSLIPGTLETQYF. The CDR3, as DNA: TGTGCCAGCAGCTTAATCCCGGGGACGTTGGAGACCCAGTACTTC. The chain employs TRBV11-2 and TRBJ2-5; either TRBD1 or TRBD2 may fit D (5 bases each). V was shortened by 2 bases and J by 5 bases, with 15 bases between the two germline ends. CDR1 SGHAT and CDR2 FQNNGV come from the germline V gene. The CDR3 length is 15 residues.

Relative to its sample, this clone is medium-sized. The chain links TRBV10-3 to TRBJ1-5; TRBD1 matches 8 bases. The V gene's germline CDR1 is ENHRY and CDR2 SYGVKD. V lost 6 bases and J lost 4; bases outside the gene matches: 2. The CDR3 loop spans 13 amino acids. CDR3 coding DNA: TGTGCCATCAGGGACAGGGAGAATCAGCCCCAGCATTTT. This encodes CAIRDRENQPQHF.